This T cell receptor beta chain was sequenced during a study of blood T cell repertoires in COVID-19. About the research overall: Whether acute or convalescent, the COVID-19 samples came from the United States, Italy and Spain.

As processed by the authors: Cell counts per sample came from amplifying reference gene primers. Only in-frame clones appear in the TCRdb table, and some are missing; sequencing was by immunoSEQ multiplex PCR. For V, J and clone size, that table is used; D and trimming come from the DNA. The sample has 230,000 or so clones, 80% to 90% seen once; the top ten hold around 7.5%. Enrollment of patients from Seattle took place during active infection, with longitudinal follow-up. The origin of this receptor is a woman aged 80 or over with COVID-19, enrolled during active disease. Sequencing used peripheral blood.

CDR3 in amino acids: CASSRTSGGQGNTQYF. Written as DNA, the CDR3 is TGTGCCAGCAGTCGGACTAGCGGAGGACAAGGGAATACGCAGTATTTT. The chain links TRBV11-2 to TRBJ2-3; TRBD2 aligns across 10 bases. The germline V gene has CDR1 SGHAT and CDR2 FQNNGV. The trim removed 6 bases at V and 7 bases at J, leaving 13 bases unmatched. The CDR3 is 16 amino acids. Full variable domain (remainder filled in from reference TRBV11-2 and TRBJ2-3): EAGVAQSPRYKIIEKRQSVAFWCNPISGHATLYWYQQILGQGPKLLIQFQNNGVVDDSQLPKDRFSAERLKGVDSTLKIQPAKLEDSAVYLCASSRTSGGQGNTQYFGPGTRLTVL.